The 20 T cell receptor beta chains reported below all come from one sample, sequenced in a study of cytomegalovirus exposure and HLA in healthy donors. This PCR relied on a set of 60 Vbeta primers and 13 Jbeta primers. The data were produced by immunoSEQ multiplex PCR, yet TCRdb's version contains in-frame clones alone and is incomplete. The profile shows roughly 200,000 clones, about 80% of them singletons. Sequenced input: PBMCs. These receptors were obtained from a man aged 25 to 45 in good health and CMV-seronegative.

The chain recombines TRBV19 with TRBJ2-7; 10 bases agree with TRBD1. This CDR3 contains 14 residues. Germline CDR1 is LNHDA and CDR2 is SQIVND (reference sequence). With 6 bases clipped from V and 6 bases from J, the junction kept 8 bases outside the gene matches. The CDR3 sequence is CASRSPDRGPEQYF. CDR3 DNA: TGTGCCAGTAGGTCCCCAGACAGGGGGCCCGAGCAGTACTTC. The full variable domain, completed using reference TRBV19 and TRBJ2-7, is DGGITQSPKYLFRKEGQNVTLSCEQNLNHDAMYWYRQDPGQGLRLIYYSQIVNDFQKGDIAEGYSVSREKKESFPLTVTSAQKNPTAFYLCASRSPDRGPEQYFGPGTRLTVT.

This chain uses TRBV28 with TRBJ2-7; 9 bases align to TRBD2. The CDR3 sequence is 15 residues long. Germline CDR1 MDHEN, CDR2 SYDVKM. With 8 bases clipped from V and 3 bases from J, the junction kept 11 bases outside the gene matches. CDR3 DNA: TGTGCCAGCCCACCTGCGGGAGGGAAATACTACGAGCAGTACTTC. Translated: CASPPAGGKYYEQYF. Looking up the rest from reference TRBV28 and TRBJ2-7 gives the full variable domain: DVKVTQSSRYLVKRTGEKVFLECVQDMDHENMFWYRQDPGLGLRLIYFSYDVKMKEKGDIPEGYSVSREKKERFSLILESASTNQTSMYLCASPPAGGKYYEQYFGPGTRLTVT.

The rearrangement joins TRBV9 to TRBJ1-4; no firm D call. Germline lookup yields CDR1 SGDLS and CDR2 YYNGEE. V was trimmed by 1 base and J by 0 bases, leaving 10 bases between them. This CDR3 comprises 16 residues. CDR3 DNA sequence: TGTGCCAGCAGCGTAAACAGCATCCCAACTAATGAAAAACTGTTTTTT. Encoded protein: CASSVNSIPTNEKLFF.

This chain uses TRBV7-2 with TRBJ2-1; no firm D call. This CDR3 is 13 amino acids long. V was pared by 3 bases and J by 8 bases, with 11 bases between. Germline CDR1 and CDR2: SGHTA and FQGNSA. CDR3 sequence reads: CASSFLRLDEQFF. The CDR3 region has the DNA TGTGCCAGCAGCTTCCTAAGACTTGATGAGCAGTTCTTC.

The chain is built from TRBV19 and TRBJ1-4; 12 bases are shared with TRBD1. The germline V gene encodes CDR1 LNHDA and CDR2 SQIVND (reference sequence). The CDR3 spans 16 residues. V lost 6 bases and J lost 2; bases outside the gene matches: 4. CDR3 sequence (DNA): TGTGCCAGTAGAACCGGGACAGGGGGCACTAATGAAAAACTGTTTTTT. Its translation is CASRTGTGGTNEKLFF.

The CDR3 region has the DNA TGTGCCAGCAGCGGCGCCCGGGGTCAAGGCTATGGCTACACCTTC. Its protein product is CASSGARGQGYGYTF. The rearrangement joins TRBV7-9 to TRBJ1-2; no clear D. The V gene lost 5 bases and the J gene lost 4 bases, with 17 bases spanning the gap. The CDR3 sequence is 15 residues long. In germline, CDR1 is SEHNR, CDR2 FQNEAQ (reference sequence).

The rearrangement links TRBV28 to TRBJ2-3; D gene uncertain. V lost 3 bases and J lost 0, with 7 bases in between. Germline CDR1 reads MDHEN; CDR2 reads SYDVKM. This CDR3 is 14 amino acids long. CDR3 coding DNA: TGTGCCAGCAGTTTGCTAACTAGCACAGATACGCAGTATTTT. Translated, it gives CASSLLTSTDTQYF.

CDR3 sequence reads: CASSPKTGSTDTQYF. The CDR3, as DNA: TGTGCCAGCAGCCCCAAAACAGGGAGCACAGATACGCAGTATTTT. V is TRBV6-6 and J is TRBJ2-3, with a tentative D call TRBD1 (6 bases). The germline V gene encodes CDR1 MNHNY and CDR2 SVGAGI (reference sequence). The V end lost 6 bases, the J end lost 0 bases, and 13 bases lay between the germline ends. The CDR3 has 15 residues.

This chain connects TRBV11-3 to TRBJ2-5; D may be TRBD2 (7 bases). V was shortened by 8 bases and J by 5 bases, with 15 bases between the two germline ends. CDR1 and CDR2 from the germline V gene are SGHNT and YENEEA. The CDR3 spans 13 residues. The CDR3 DNA reads TGTGCCAGCTCGGAGGGGGGGCGGGAGACCCAGTACTTC. This translates into CASSEGGRETQYF.

The rearrangement uses TRBV9 and TRBJ2-7; D possibly corresponds to TRBD2 (6 bases). The CDR3 length is 14 residues. V gave up 4 bases and J gave up 4 bases, with 15 bases separating them. Germline CDR1 and CDR2: SGDLS and YYNGEE. CDR3 loop: CASSPSGGEYEQYF. The CDR3 DNA reads TGTGCCAGCAGCCCCTCAGGAGGGGAATACGAGCAGTACTTC.

This clone was recorded only once. The V call is TRBV6-1, the J call TRBJ1-1; unclear D gene. The CDR3 length is 15 residues. Germline V gives CDR1 MNHNS, CDR2 SASEGT. The germline V and J ends were trimmed by 5 bases and 0 bases, with 13 bases remaining between them. CDR3 loop: CASSPPERVNTEAFF. CDR3 DNA: TGTGCCAGCAGTCCACCCGAGAGGGTGAACACTGAAGCTTTCTTT.

The chain has TRBV5-4 and TRBJ1-3; D is ambiguous. The CDR3 is 13 amino acids. Germline lookup yields CDR1 SGHNT and CDR2 YYREEE (reference sequence). V shed 4 bases and J shed 4 bases, with 9 bases lying between them. Written as DNA, the CDR3 is TGTGCCAGCAGCACGGCACAGGGAAACACCATATATTTT. It yields the protein CASSTAQGNTIYF.

The chain links TRBV6-1 to TRBJ2-1, with TRBD2 identical over 10 bases. The V segment lost 5 bases and the J segment 5 bases; nucleotides outside the gene matches: 3. The CDR3 is made up of 14 amino acids. The germline CDR1 and CDR2 sequences are MNHNS and SASEGT. The CDR3 DNA follows: TGTGCCAGCAGTAGGACTAGCGGAGACAATGAGCAGTTCTTC. Amino acids: CASSRTSGDNEQFF.

The chain has TRBV19 and TRBJ2-7; TRBD1 agrees at 7 bases. Germline assignment: CDR1 LNHDA and CDR2 SQIVND (reference sequence). V shed 5 bases, J shed 4 bases, and the junction held 8 bases outside the gene matches. The CDR3 is made up of 14 amino acids. In nucleotides, the CDR3 is TGTGCCAGTAGTCCCGACGGGACAGCTTACGAGCAGTACTTC. It codes for CASSPDGTAYEQYF.

V is TRBV7-6 and J is TRBJ1-2; D is ambiguous. CDR1 SGHVS and CDR2 FNYEAQ come from the germline V gene. V gave up 5 bases and J gave up 4 bases, with 14 bases separating them. The CDR3 spans 14 residues. CDR3 residues: CASSQEQVGYGYTF. CDR3 sequence (DNA): TGTGCCAGCAGCCAGGAACAAGTGGGCTATGGCTACACCTTC.

This chain joins TRBV19 and TRBJ2-3; 7 nucleotides match TRBD1. The germline V gene has CDR1 LNHDA and CDR2 SQIVND (reference sequence). V lost 5 bases, J lost 2 bases, and 10 bases stayed unmatched. The CDR3 loop spans 16 amino acids. In DNA form, the CDR3 reads TGTGCCAGTAGTCTCAGGGACAGCACAGACACAGATACGCAGTATTTT. Translation gives CASSLRDSTDTDTQYF.

V usage is TRBV29-1 and J usage is TRBJ2-7; 13 positions match TRBD2. CDR1 is SQVTM and CDR2 is ANQGSEA in the germline V gene. The CDR3 consists of 13 residues. Trimming removed 1 base from V and 9 bases from J; junction bases left unmatched: 3. The CDR3 region has the DNA TGCAGCGTTGAAGGACTAGCGGGAGGTTTGCAGTACTTC. The encoded protein is CSVEGLAGGLQYF.

The gene calls are TRBV29-1 and TRBJ2-1; 10 nucleotides match TRBD2. This CDR3 has 14 amino acids. V was pared by 6 bases and J by 9 bases, with 11 bases of the junction left unmatched. Germline CDR1 is SQVTM and CDR2 is ANQGSEA. CDR3 amino acids: CSVASGSFYSEQFF. The CDR3 DNA reads as TGCAGCGTCGCTAGCGGGAGTTTTTATAGTGAGCAGTTCTTC.

The V gene is TRBV15, the J gene TRBJ2-1; weak D call: TRBD1 (5 bases). Germline V CDR1 and CDR2: LNHNV, YYDKDF (reference sequence). The CDR3 spans 16 residues. V shed 1 base and J shed 9 bases, with 19 bases lying between them. This CDR3 reads CATSRAKLAGKIEQFF. The CDR3 bases are TGTGCCACCAGCAGAGCAAAATTGGCAGGGAAGATTGAGCAGTTCTTC.

V and J are TRBV6-5 and TRBJ2-7, with 7 bases matching TRBD2. CDR1 is MNHEY, CDR2 SVGAGI, per germline. V was pared by 0 bases and J by 2 bases, with 4 bases of the junction left unmatched. The CDR3 sequence is 15 residues long. CDR3 in amino acids: CASSYSLARTYEQYF. Here the CDR3 DNA reads TGTGCCAGCAGTTACTCACTAGCGAGGACCTACGAGCAGTACTTC.